The 32 T cell receptor beta chains below all came from one sample that was sequenced in a study of OX40 agonist ivuxolimab in advanced cancers. The protocol was immunoSEQ multiplex PCR, while the TCRdb copy is restricted to in-frame clones and leaves out a portion. The sample comprises 68,000 or so clones, more than 70% of which are singletons, and about 2.1% rests with the top ten. The material was CD4+ or CD8+ T cells sorted from blood, obtained in a trial of the OX40 agonist ivuxolimab. These receptors originate from an adult with an advanced solid tumor such as melanoma, head and neck, liver or kidney cancer.

This chain uses TRBV27 with TRBJ2-1; 11 bases fit TRBD2. The CDR3 totals 14 residues. Unmatched junction bases numbered 10, after V lost 10 bases and J lost 8 bases. From germline, CDR1 is MNHEY and CDR2 SMNVEV (reference sequence). The CDR3 region has the DNA TGTGCCATCCTAGCGGGAGGCCCCTCCGATGAGCAGTTCTTC. This sequence encodes CAILAGGPSDEQFF.

The chain recombines TRBV25-1 with TRBJ2-2; D unresolved. Germline CDR1 MGHDK, CDR2 SYGVNS. V was clipped by 5 bases and J by 6 bases, with 7 bases between them. The CDR3 length is 12 residues. DNA of the CDR3: TGTGCCAGCAGTCGGTCACCCGGGGAGCTGTTTTTT. This codes for CASSRSPGELFF.

The chain carries TRBV5-1 and TRBJ2-5; the D gene is possibly TRBD2 (5 bases). This CDR3 comprises 13 residues. The V and J ends lost 5 bases and 5 bases respectively, with 13 bases between them. Germline assignment: CDR1 SGHRS and CDR2 YFSETQ. Here the CDR3 reads CASRKLEEETQYF. CDR3 DNA: TGCGCCAGCAGGAAACTAGAAGAGGAGACCCAGTACTTC.

The V call is TRBV20-1, the J call TRBJ1-2, with no clear D. Germline V gene data show CDR1 as DFQATT and CDR2 as SNEGSKA (reference sequence). This CDR3 has 11 residues. The V and J ends lost 5 bases and 1 base respectively, with 5 bases between them. The CDR3 nucleotides read TGCAGTGCTCTCAGTAACTATGGCTACACCTTC. Protein: CSALSNYGYTF.

This clone was seen only once. The genes are TRBV7-3 and TRBJ2-3; D remains ambiguous. The ends were cut back, 0 bases at V and 2 bases at J, with 6 bases in the middle. The CDR3 has 14 residues. CDR1 and CDR2 from the germline V gene are SGHTA and FQGTGA. CDR3 protein: CASSLTGFTDTQYF. The DNA of the CDR3 is TGTGCCAGCAGCTTAACGGGATTCACAGATACGCAGTATTTT.

J is TRBJ2-5 and V is TRBV2; D possibly corresponds to TRBD2 (6 bases). This CDR3 contains 12 residues. Germline lookup yields CDR1 SNHLY and CDR2 FYNNEI. V lost 4 bases to trimming and J lost 7 bases, with 10 bases between them. The CDR3, as DNA: TGTGCCAGCAGTGGACTAGGAGGGACCCAGTACTTC. This translates into CASSGLGGTQYF.

The chain joins TRBV7-9 to TRBJ1-1, with D unclear. Trimming stripped 10 bases from V and 2 bases from J, with 23 bases between. This CDR3 is 16 amino acids long. CDR1 and CDR2 (germline): SEHNR, FQNEAQ (reference sequence). The CDR3 bases are TGTGCCACAAGGATGGGGTTGGGGTTCCAAAACACTGAAGCTTTCTTT. It yields the protein CATRMGLGFQNTEAFF.

The chain employs TRBV5-6 and TRBJ2-7, with a possible D match to TRBD1 (6 bases). CDR1 and CDR2 (germline): SGHDT, YYEEEE. V was pared by 4 bases and J by 0 bases, with 14 bases between. This CDR3 is 15 amino acids long. The DNA of the CDR3 is TGTGCCAGCAGCCTCAACAGGGCTAGCTCCTACGAGCAGTACTTC. As protein: CASSLNRASSYEQYF.

V usage is TRBV7-2 and J usage is TRBJ1-3; no clear D gene. The CDR3 is 15 residues long. V was pared by 5 bases and J by 0 bases, with 11 bases between. Germline-derived CDR1 and CDR2 are SGHTA and FQGNSA. The CDR3 is CASSPSGPSGNTIYF. The CDR3 DNA sequence: TGTGCCAGCAGCCCAAGCGGGCCCTCTGGAAACACCATATATTTT.

V usage is TRBV5-1 and J usage is TRBJ2-7; D is undetermined. Per the germline V gene, CDR1 is SGHRS and CDR2 is YFSETQ. The CDR3 sequence is 14 residues long. V gave up 4 bases and J gave up 1 base, with 12 bases separating them. The CDR3 region is CASSPLADSYEQYF. CDR3 coding DNA: TGCGCCAGCAGCCCTCTGGCAGATTCCTACGAGCAGTACTTC.

Only one count was recorded for this clone. V gene TRBV27 combines with J gene TRBJ2-7, with 7 bases identical to TRBD1. The J segment lost 3 bases and the V segment lost 6 bases, leaving 2 bases of the junction unmatched. Looked up from germline, CDR1 is MNHEY and CDR2 is SMNVEV (reference sequence). The CDR3 sequence is 12 residues long. CDR3 nucleotide sequence: TGTGCCAGCAGGCGGACAGGCTACGAGCAGTACTTC. It translates to CASRRTGYEQYF.

CDR3 in amino acids: CASRETGLAGGTDTQYF. The CDR3 DNA sequence: TGTGCCAGCAGGGAAACCGGACTAGCGGGGGGGACAGATACGCAGTATTTT. The chain joins TRBV2 to TRBJ2-3; TRBD2 matches at 15 bases. This CDR3 is 17 amino acids long. CDR1 is SNHLY and CDR2 is FYNNEI in the germline V gene. Unmatched junction bases numbered 7, after V lost 6 bases and J lost 3 bases.

The rearrangement uses TRBV5-1 and TRBJ1-4, with 7 bases matching TRBD1. Germline V CDR1 and CDR2: SGHRS, YFSETQ. CDR3 length: 14 amino acids. The J segment lost 4 bases and the V segment lost 4 bases, leaving 4 bases of the junction unmatched. DNA for the CDR3: TGCGCCAGCAGCCCGGGACAGAATAATGAAAAACTGTTTTTT. It yields the protein CASSPGQNNEKLFF.

A single count supports this clone. The chain is built from TRBV6-5 and TRBJ2-7; D is uncertain. V was clipped by 0 bases and J by 2 bases, with 8 bases between them. Germline loops: CDR1 MNHEY, CDR2 SVGAGI. The CDR3 is 14 amino acids. DNA of the CDR3: TGTGCCAGCAGTTACTCGATGTCAGCCTACGAGCAGTACTTC. As protein: CASSYSMSAYEQYF.

This chain connects TRBV19 to TRBJ1-5, with D tentatively TRBD1 (5 bases). Trimming stripped 7 bases from V and 9 bases from J, with 25 bases between. The germline V gene has CDR1 LNHDA and CDR2 SQIVND (reference sequence). CDR3 length: 16 residues. CDR3 sequence: CASNHQATRGIRPQHF. As DNA, the CDR3 is TGTGCCAGTAACCACCAGGCTACGAGGGGAATAAGGCCCCAGCATTTT.

This clone was counted only a few times. V and J are TRBV15 and TRBJ1-2, with a tentative D call TRBD1 (6 bases). Germline V gene data show CDR1 as LNHNV and CDR2 as YYDKDF (reference sequence). Trimming cost V 11 bases and J 2 bases, with 15 bases left between them. CDR3 length equals 13 residues. The CDR3 DNA sequence: TGTGCCGCGGGCGACAGGCCCAACTATGGCTACACCTTC. This codes for CAAGDRPNYGYTF. Full variable domain (remainder filled in from reference TRBV15 and TRBJ1-2): DAMVIQNPRYQVTQFGKPVTLSCSQTLNHNVMYWYQQKSSQAPKLLFHYYDKDFNNEADTPDNFQSRRPNTSFCFLDIRSPGLGDTAMYLCAAGDRPNYGYTFGSGTRLTVV.

Written as DNA, the CDR3 is TGTGCCACCAGCAGAGATTACACCTCAACTAATGAAAAACTGTTTTTT. As protein: CATSRDYTSTNEKLFF. The chain couples TRBV15 to TRBJ1-4; no firm D call. V lost 0 bases to trimming and J lost 0 bases, with 8 bases between them. The germline CDR1 and CDR2 sequences are LNHNV and YYDKDF (reference sequence). The CDR3 has 16 residues.

The genes are TRBV5-6 and TRBJ1-5, with 8 positions matching TRBD1. V shed 0 bases, J shed 6 bases, and the junction held 5 bases outside the gene matches. From germline, CDR1 is SGHDT and CDR2 YYEEEE. The CDR3 length is 15 residues. The chain's CDR3 is CASSLDRGLGQPQHF. The CDR3 DNA reads as TGTGCCAGCAGCTTGGACAGGGGGTTAGGTCAGCCCCAGCATTTT.

The genes are TRBV6-5 and TRBJ2-1, with TRBD2 matching 7 bases. This CDR3 contains 14 residues. Per germline, CDR1 MNHEY and CDR2 SVGAGI. With V trimmed by 7 bases and J by 9 bases, 12 bases remained unmatched. In nucleotides, the CDR3 is TGTGCCAGCATTGCGGGAGAGCGGAGTGGTGAGCAGTTCTTC. It specifies CASIAGERSGEQFF.

This clone was seen only a few times. The V gene is TRBV7-2, the J gene TRBJ2-7, with TRBD2 identical over 7 bases. This CDR3 contains 12 residues. With 4 bases clipped from V and 4 bases from J, the junction kept 1 base outside the gene matches. The germline V gene encodes CDR1 SGHTA and CDR2 FQGNSA. The CDR3 DNA follows: TGTGCCAGCAGCTGGGGGGGGTACGAGCAGTACTTC. Translating gives CASSWGGYEQYF.

This chain connects TRBV19 to TRBJ2-3, with D uncertain. The V gene's germline CDR1 is LNHDA and CDR2 SQIVND (reference sequence). CDR3 length equals 12 residues. Between the trimmed V and J ends, which lost 2 bases and 6 bases, there was a span of 6 bases. In DNA form, the CDR3 reads TGTGCCAGTAGTATAAGTCGGGATACGCAGTATTTT. Encoded protein: CASSISRDTQYF.

The chain combines TRBV11-3 with TRBJ2-5; tentatively, D is TRBD2 (7 bases). V was shortened by 1 base and J by 5 bases, with 11 bases between the two germline ends. The CDR3 is made up of 14 amino acids. Germline CDR1 is SGHNT and CDR2 is YENEEA. The CDR3 DNA sequence: TGTGCCAGCAGCTTAGGCGGGGGCGGGGAGACCCAGTACTTC. Protein product: CASSLGGGGETQYF. Based on the CDR3 plus reference TRBV11-3 and TRBJ2-5, the full variable domain is EAGVVQSPRYKIIEKKQPVAFWCNPISGHNTLYWYLQNLGQGPELLIRYENEEAVDDSQLPKDRFSAERLKGVDSTLKIQPAELGDSAVYLCASSLGGGGETQYFGPGTRLLVL.

The chain is built from TRBV4-1 and TRBJ2-2, with TRBD1 as a possible D gene (5 bases). The V and J ends lost 7 bases and 7 bases respectively, with 7 bases between them. CDR1 MGHRA and CDR2 YSYEKL come from the germline V gene. The CDR3 sequence is 11 residues long. This CDR3 reads CASNQGGELFF. The CDR3 nucleotides read TGCGCCAGCAACCAGGGCGGGGAGCTGTTTTTT.

V and J are TRBV30 and TRBJ1-2, with D maybe TRBD1 (6 bases). The CDR3 extends over 14 amino acids. Germline V gene sequence: CDR1 GTSNPN, CDR2 SVGIG (reference sequence). V was cut by 2 bases and J by 7 bases, with 17 bases left in between. The CDR3 DNA follows: TGTGCCTGGAGTCGACAGGTGGCTTTGAGTGGCTACACCTTC. Protein: CAWSRQVALSGYTF. Looking up the rest from reference TRBV30 and TRBJ1-2 gives the full variable domain: SQTIHQWPATLVQPVGSPLSLECTVEGTSNPNLYWYRQAAGRGLQLLFYSVGIGQISSEVPQNLSASRPQDRQFILSSKKLLLSDSGFYLCAWSRQVALSGYTFGSGTRLTVV.

This clone was seen a few times. The V gene is TRBV6-6, the J gene TRBJ1-3; 10 bases line up with TRBD1. The ends lost 5 bases at V and 7 bases at J; junction bases unmatched: 8. The CDR3 totals 15 residues. Per the germline V gene, CDR1 is MNHNY and CDR2 is SVGAGI (reference sequence). CDR3 loop: CASSPRTGGRNTIYF. As DNA, the CDR3 is TGTGCCAGCAGTCCTCGGACAGGGGGACGCAACACCATATATTTT.

This chain connects TRBV5-8 to TRBJ2-1; TRBD2 aligns across 14 bases. Looked up from germline, CDR1 is SGHTS and CDR2 is YDEGEE. This CDR3 contains 19 residues. Trimming took 1 base from V and 4 from J; bases not matched to a gene: 10. The CDR3 region has the DNA TGTGCCAGCAGCTTGCTGGGACTAGCGGGAGCCCCCTTATACAATGAGCAGTTCTTC. It translates to CASSLLGLAGAPLYNEQFF.

The V call is TRBV7-2, the J call TRBJ2-1; 8 positions match TRBD2. Germline CDR1 and CDR2: SGHTA and FQGNSA. The CDR3 has 15 amino acids. The V gene end was trimmed by 0 bases and the J gene end by 5 bases; junction bases not matched to a gene: 3. The CDR3 DNA reads TGTGCCAGCAGCTTAGCGCGGGGGGCGAACAATGAGCAGTTCTTC. Protein: CASSLARGANNEQFF.

V gene TRBV5-1 combines with J gene TRBJ1-2; no clear D. The CDR3 is made up of 13 amino acids. Trimming cost V 0 bases and J 2 bases, with 5 bases left between them. Germline values: CDR1 SGHRS, CDR2 YFSETQ. CDR3 DNA: TGCGCCAGCAGCTTGGTGATCAACTATGGCTACACCTTC. Encoded protein: CASSLVINYGYTF.

The V call is TRBV5-6, the J call TRBJ2-5; D call uncertain. In germline, CDR1 is SGHDT, CDR2 YYEEEE. This CDR3 is built from 13 residues. The V end lost 0 bases, the J end lost 2 bases, and 5 bases lay between the germline ends. CDR3 bases: TGTGCCAGCAGCTTGGTCAGTCAAGAGACCCAGTACTTC. Translating gives CASSLVSQETQYF.

This chain uses TRBV9 with TRBJ1-1; possible D gene TRBD1, 5 bases. The V end lost 3 bases, the J end lost 4 bases, and 13 bases lay between the germline ends. Germline loops: CDR1 SGDLS, CDR2 YYNGEE. The CDR3 has 14 residues. The CDR3 nucleotides read TGTGCCAGCAGCGAGCTACTAAGGGGCACTGAAGCTTTCTTT. It codes for CASSELLRGTEAFF. Filled out from reference TRBV9 and TRBJ1-1, the complete variable domain reads DSGVTQTPKHLITATGQRVTLRCSPRSGDLSVYWYQQSLDQGLQFLIQYYNGEERAKGNILERFSAQQFPDLHSELNLSSLELGDSALYFCASSELLRGTEAFFGQGTRLTVV.

The chain employs TRBV25-1 and TRBJ2-7, with no clear D. Germline-derived CDR1 and CDR2 are MGHDK and SYGVNS. The V end was cut by 7 bases, the J end by 3 bases, with 7 bases between. There are 11 residues in the CDR3. CDR3 amino acids: CASIENYEQYF. The CDR3 DNA sequence: TGTGCCAGCATAGAGAACTACGAGCAGTACTTC.

This clone appeared a single time. The J gene is TRBJ1-2, the V gene TRBV7-9, with a possible D match to TRBD1 (6 bases). Trimming took off 5 bases at V and 0 bases at J, with 13 bases between the two ends. The CDR3 has 15 residues. The V gene's germline CDR1 is SEHNR and CDR2 FQNEAQ (reference sequence). In DNA form, the CDR3 reads TGTGCCAGCAGCCCCACAGGGAGAGCTAACTATGGCTACACCTTC. Its protein is CASSPTGRANYGYTF.